Each of the 19 T cell receptor beta chains below was sequenced from the same sample in a study of T cells in localized non-small cell lung cancer. Method: immunoSEQ multiplex PCR; TCRdb's copy keeps in-frame clones and lacks some. Of over 20,000 clones in the sample, 90% to 95% were seen once. Here the sequenced sample was peripheral blood, taken before any cancer treatment. The receptors derive from a woman aged 35 to 75 with stage I lung adenocarcinoma.

This clone appeared a single time. This chain connects TRBV10-1 to TRBJ2-4; perhaps TRBD1 as D (6 bases). This CDR3 contains 15 residues. CDR1 is WNHNN and CDR2 is SYGVQD in the germline V gene (reference sequence). Trimming took 0 bases from V and 7 from J, leaving 13 bases between them. The CDR3 spells CASSESAGALNIQYF. Written as DNA, the CDR3 is TGCGCCAGCAGTGAGTCGGCAGGGGCCCTTAACATTCAGTACTTC.

V usage is TRBV18 and J usage is TRBJ2-5; 10 nucleotides match TRBD2. V lost 3 bases and J lost 3; bases outside the gene matches: 7. CDR3 length: 16 amino acids. Per germline, CDR1 KGHSH and CDR2 LQKENI. The CDR3 protein is CASSPASGSLKETQYF. CDR3 coding DNA: TGTGCCAGCTCACCGGCTAGCGGGAGTTTAAAAGAGACCCAGTACTTC.

The count of this clone is one. The rearrangement links TRBV5-1 to TRBJ1-1; D not certain. From germline, CDR1 is SGHRS and CDR2 YFSETQ. CDR3 length equals 14 residues. V lost 0 bases and J 1 base, leaving 7 bases between the germline ends. The CDR3 nucleotides read TGCGCCAGCAGCTTGGCCGGCCCGAACACTGAAGCTTTCTTT. Translating gives CASSLAGPNTEAFF.

The CDR3 reads CASSGTGSKNIQYF. Here the CDR3 DNA reads TGTGCCAGCAGTGGGACAGGGTCCAAAAACATTCAGTACTTC. The chain couples TRBV2 to TRBJ2-4; 8 bases are a match to TRBD1. CDR1 and CDR2 from the germline V gene are SNHLY and FYNNEI. With 4 bases clipped from V and 2 bases from J, the junction kept 1 base outside the gene matches. CDR3 length equals 14 residues.

J is TRBJ2-7 and V is TRBV18; D possibly corresponds to TRBD1 (5 bases). The germline CDR1 and CDR2 sequences are KGHSH and LQKENI. With 5 bases removed from V and 6 bases from J, the gap between germline ends came to 11 bases. This CDR3 region has 12 residues. The CDR3 region is CASSSDRTEQYF. The CDR3 DNA is TGTGCCAGCTCATCCGACAGAACCGAGCAGTACTTC.

The chain uses TRBV10-2 and TRBJ2-1; unclear D gene. The CDR3 has 14 residues. V lost 8 bases, J lost 0 bases, and 11 bases lay in between. CDR1 is WSHSY, CDR2 SAAADI, per germline. The CDR3 sequence is CASATYRSYNEQFF. In DNA form, the CDR3 reads TGCGCCAGCGCCACATACCGCTCCTACAATGAGCAGTTCTTC.

V usage is TRBV6-5 and J usage is TRBJ2-1; no firm D call. Germline loops: CDR1 MNHEY, CDR2 SVGAGI. The CDR3 covers 15 residues. V was pared by 0 bases and J by 5 bases, with 11 bases between. DNA for the CDR3: TGTGCCAGCAGTTACTCTTTCTCCGAAGACAATGAGCAGTTCTTC. The encoded protein is CASSYSFSEDNEQFF.

The CDR3 sequence: CASSLAGGGNQPQHF. CDR3 DNA sequence: TGTGCCAGCAGCTTAGCGGGCGGAGGGAATCAGCCCCAGCATTTT. This chain uses TRBV7-9 with TRBJ1-5; D unclear. The CDR3 sequence is 15 residues long. Trimming took off 0 bases at V and 4 bases at J, with 10 bases between the two ends. Germline V gene sequence: CDR1 SEHNR, CDR2 FQNEAQ (reference sequence).

The chain couples TRBV28 to TRBJ1-5; weak D call: TRBD1 (6 bases). The V end lost 1 base, the J end lost 6 bases, and 13 bases lay between the germline ends. Looked up from germline, CDR1 is MDHEN and CDR2 is SYDVKM. The CDR3 extends over 15 amino acids. CDR3 in amino acids: CASSLFQGSGQPQHF. For the CDR3, the DNA is TGTGCCAGCAGTTTATTCCAGGGGTCGGGTCAGCCCCAGCATTTT.

The gene calls are TRBV6-5 and TRBJ1-2; no reliable D call. The germline V and J ends were trimmed by 6 bases and 4 bases, with 15 bases remaining between them. The germline V gene has CDR1 MNHEY and CDR2 SVGAGI. This CDR3 comprises 14 residues. The CDR3 region has the DNA TGTGCCAGCAGCCCGACCGGATCCCTCTATGGCTACACCTTC. Translating gives CASSPTGSLYGYTF.

The genes are TRBV11-3 and TRBJ2-1; 10 bases are shared with TRBD2. The junction had 5 bases not matched to a gene; V was cut back by 5 bases and J by 4 bases. Germline CDR1 is SGHNT and CDR2 is YENEEA. The CDR3 is 15 residues long. The CDR3 protein is CASSNVAGGYNEQFF. As DNA, the CDR3 is TGTGCCAGCAGCAATGTAGCGGGAGGTTACAATGAGCAGTTCTTC. Supplemented by reference TRBV11-3 and TRBJ2-1, the full variable domain reads EAGVVQSPRYKIIEKKQPVAFWCNPISGHNTLYWYLQNLGQGPELLIRYENEEAVDDSQLPKDRFSAERLKGVDSTLKIQPAELGDSAVYLCASSNVAGGYNEQFFGPGTRLTVL.

The chain combines TRBV6-1 with TRBJ2-3; D unclear. This CDR3 is 16 amino acids long. Germline V gene lookup returns CDR1 MNHNS and CDR2 SASEGT. Trimming pared 4 bases from V and 2 bases from J, leaving 16 bases between. The CDR3 DNA reads as TGTGCCAGCAGTGTCCAGGACGGATCATCCACAGATACGCAGTATTTT. Amino acid sequence: CASSVQDGSSTDTQYF.

J is TRBJ2-1 and V is TRBV5-6, with 7 bases matching TRBD1. Germline V gene data show CDR1 as SGHDT and CDR2 as YYEEEE. V dropped 0 bases and J dropped 4; count of bases not matched to a gene: 13. CDR3 size: 18 residues. The CDR3, as DNA: TGTGCCAGCAGCTTGGTTGGAACAGGGGTAACGCTATACAATGAGCAGTTCTTC. It codes for CASSLVGTGVTLYNEQFF.

V usage is TRBV27 and J usage is TRBJ1-5, with D possibly being TRBD1 (6 bases). Trimming pared 3 bases from V and 7 bases from J, leaving 13 bases between. The CDR3 consists of 14 residues. Per germline, CDR1 MNHEY and CDR2 SMNVEV (reference sequence). The CDR3 loop reads CASSFGRTVQPQHF. The CDR3 DNA is TGTGCCAGCAGTTTCGGACGGACAGTCCAGCCCCAGCATTTT.

This chain joins TRBV6-1 and TRBJ1-3, with TRBD1 identical over 8 bases. The length of the CDR3 is 15 residues. Unmatched junction bases numbered 5, after V lost 7 bases and J lost 0 bases. Germline V CDR1 and CDR2: MNHNS, SASEGT. The CDR3 bases are TGTGCCAGCAATAACAGGGGGAGCTCTGGAAACACCATATATTTT. Protein product: CASNNRGSSGNTIYF.

This sequence joins TRBV5-1 and TRBJ2-1; TRBD1 matches at 10 bases. From germline, CDR1 is SGHRS and CDR2 YFSETQ. V gave up 0 bases and J gave up 6 bases; unmatched junction bases: 6. The CDR3 extends over 16 amino acids. The CDR3 DNA is TGCGCCAGCAGCTTGGCCGGAGGACAGGGGGTCAATGAGCAGTTCTTC. Translation: CASSLAGGQGVNEQFF.

The chain employs TRBV10-1 and TRBJ1-2, with 9 bases that match TRBD1. V was pared by 9 bases and J by 7 bases, with 6 bases of the junction left unmatched. The CDR3 runs to 12 residues. The germline V gene has CDR1 WNHNN and CDR2 SYGVQD (reference sequence). The CDR3 loop reads CASPDRGCGYTF. The CDR3 nucleotides read TGCGCCAGTCCCGACAGGGGGTGTGGCTACACCTTC.

V and J are TRBV7-9 and TRBJ2-5; 12 bases agree with TRBD1. The germline V gene encodes CDR1 SEHNR and CDR2 FQNEAQ (reference sequence). The CDR3 is 17 residues long. After removal of 1 base from V and 4 bases from J, the junction contained 7 bases not matched to a gene. CDR3 bases: TGTGCCAGCAGCTTAGAGACCGGGACAGGGGGCCGAGAGACCCAGTACTTC. Translating it yields CASSLETGTGGRETQYF.

A few counts support this clone. V and J are TRBV11-2 and TRBJ1-1, with D tentatively TRBD1 (6 bases). This CDR3 region has 17 residues. V dropped 5 bases and J dropped 2 bases, with 21 bases sitting between them. The germline V gene encodes CDR1 SGHAT and CDR2 FQNNGV. The CDR3 sequence is CASSVGQNVGVNTEAFF. DNA of the CDR3: TGTGCCAGCAGCGTTGGACAGAATGTGGGGGTAAACACTGAAGCTTTCTTT.